These 26 T cell receptor beta chains came from one sample sequenced in a study of blood T cell repertoires in COVID-19. The method was immunoSEQ multiplex PCR; TCRdb's version includes in-frame clones alone and lacks a portion of them. The table has 280,000 or so clones, roughly four fifths seen once. Sequenced sample: peripheral blood. Every receptor here comes from a woman aged 50 to 60 who had recovered from COVID-19.

J is TRBJ1-2 and V is TRBV6-1, with 9 nucleotides matching TRBD1. V trimming: 1 base; J trimming: 4 bases; junction bases outside the gene matches: 1. Germline CDR1 MNHNS, CDR2 SASEGT. The CDR3 is 14 residues long. CDR3: CASSEGTGAYGYTF. CDR3 nucleotide sequence: TGTGCCAGCAGTGAAGGGACAGGGGCCTATGGCTACACCTTC.

This clone was recorded once. This chain uses TRBV9 with TRBJ1-2; D is undetermined. Per germline, CDR1 SGDLS and CDR2 YYNGEE. The V end was cut by 4 bases, the J end by 2 bases, with 12 bases between. The CDR3 has 14 amino acids. The CDR3, as DNA: TGTGCCAGCAGCCGAGTGGGCGAGAACTATGGCTACACCTTC. Translated: CASSRVGENYGYTF.

The V gene is TRBV7-2, the J gene TRBJ2-7; D possibly corresponds to TRBD2 (5 bases). Germline CDR1 SGHTA, CDR2 FQGNSA. The V and J ends lost 8 bases and 2 bases respectively, with 13 bases between them. The CDR3 loop spans 13 amino acids. The DNA for the CDR3 is TGTGCCAGCTCAGGAGGCAAAACCTACGAGCAGTACTTC. Its translation: CASSGGKTYEQYF.

The chain carries TRBV7-9 and TRBJ2-4, with D possibly matching TRBD2 (6 bases). Germline assignment: CDR1 SEHNR and CDR2 FQNEAQ (reference sequence). Trimming cost V 5 bases and J 7 bases, with 18 bases left between them. The CDR3 consists of 15 residues. The CDR3 DNA follows: TGTGCCAGCAGCCCCGGTGGAGGGTGGGGGAACATTCAGTACTTC. Amino acids: CASSPGGGWGNIQYF. Drawing the rest from reference TRBV7-9 and TRBJ2-4, the complete variable domain is DTGVSQNPRHKITKRGQNVTFRCDPISEHNRLYWYRQTLGQGPEFLTYFQNEAQLEKSRLLSDRFSAERPKGSFSTLEIQRTEQGDSAMYLCASSPGGGWGNIQYFGAGTRLSVL.

V usage is TRBV5-1 and J usage is TRBJ2-2; tentatively, D is TRBD2 (6 bases). Trimming stripped 7 bases from V and 5 bases from J, with 15 bases between. Germline V lookup: CDR1 SGHRS, CDR2 YFSETQ. The CDR3 loop spans 14 amino acids. The DNA for the CDR3 is TGCGCCAGCGCGGCGGGGATATGGACCGGGGAGCTGTTTTTT. This translates into CASAAGIWTGELFF.

The V and J genes are TRBV5-4 and TRBJ2-3; the match to TRBD1 covers 7 bases. Losses at the gene ends were 4 bases for V and 5 bases for J; bases not matched to a gene: 10. The germline gives CDR1 SGHNT, CDR2 YYREEE (reference sequence). The CDR3 consists of 15 residues. CDR3 amino acids: CASSLLDRERDTQYF. The CDR3 nucleotides are TGTGCCAGCAGCCTACTAGACAGGGAACGAGATACGCAGTATTTT.

The CDR3: CASSFGQGYEQYF. The CDR3 coding sequence is TGTGCCAGCAGCTTTGGACAGGGCTACGAGCAGTACTTC. This chain links TRBV7-9 with TRBJ2-7; 8 bases line up with TRBD1. The V gene's germline CDR1 is SEHNR and CDR2 FQNEAQ (reference sequence). Losses at the gene ends were 3 bases for V and 3 bases for J; bases not matched to a gene: 1. The CDR3 loop spans 13 amino acids. The full variable domain, in which reference TRBV7-9 and TRBJ2-7 provide the parts outside the CDR3, is DTGVSQNPRHKITKRGQNVTFRCDPISEHNRLYWYRQTLGQGPEFLTYFQNEAQLEKSRLLSDRFSAERPKGSFSTLEIQRTEQGDSAMYLCASSFGQGYEQYFGPGTRLTVT.

This clone was counted only a few times. This chain connects TRBV7-9 to TRBJ2-1, with TRBD1 matching over 8 bases. The CDR3 is 15 amino acids. The germline gives CDR1 SEHNR, CDR2 FQNEAQ (reference sequence). The J segment lost 7 bases and the V segment lost 1 base, leaving 6 bases of the junction unmatched. CDR3: CASSLGGQVGNEQFF. Written as DNA, the CDR3 is TGTGCCAGCAGCTTAGGGGGACAGGTTGGAAATGAGCAGTTCTTC.

The CDR3 region has the DNA TGTGCCAGCAGTTTAGCAGGGGGCGTATGGGAGACCCAGTACTTC. It codes for CASSLAGGVWETQYF. The rearrangement links TRBV28 to TRBJ2-5, with TRBD1 identical over 8 bases. The CDR3 length is 15 residues. V trimming: 2 bases; J trimming: 5 bases; junction bases outside the gene matches: 7. The germline V gene has CDR1 MDHEN and CDR2 SYDVKM.

This clone appeared a few times. The chain is built from TRBV28 and TRBJ1-2, with 7 bases lining up with TRBD1. The CDR3 loop spans 13 amino acids. V lost 7 bases, J lost 4 bases, and 6 bases stayed unmatched. The V gene's germline CDR1 is MDHEN and CDR2 SYDVKM. DNA for the CDR3: TGTGCCAGCACCCCAAGGGGGCCCTATGGCTACACCTTC. As protein: CASTPRGPYGYTF.

This clone was detected only once. The chain uses TRBV10-3 and TRBJ1-4; 9 bases agree with TRBD1. The CDR3 has 15 residues. J was trimmed by 1 base and V by 7 bases; bases with no gene match: 4. Germline lookup yields CDR1 ENHRY and CDR2 SYGVKD. CDR3 sequence: CAIKPGQGTNEKLFF. In DNA, the CDR3 is TGTGCCATCAAGCCGGGACAGGGAACTAATGAAAAACTGTTTTTT.

This clone was detected only once. The chain joins TRBV4-2 to TRBJ1-1, with D perhaps TRBD1 (6 bases). Trimming shortened V by 1 base and J by 11 bases, and 17 bases separated the two germline ends. Germline V gene lookup returns CDR1 LGHNA and CDR2 YNFKEQ. The CDR3 is 14 residues long. The CDR3 region is CASSQAGGVGGAFF. The DNA of the CDR3 is TGTGCCAGCAGCCAAGCGGGGGGCGTTGGCGGCGCTTTCTTT.

The V call is TRBV7-2, the J call TRBJ2-5, with 8 bases matching TRBD1. This CDR3 has 16 residues. Germline loops: CDR1 SGHTA, CDR2 FQGNSA. The V segment lost 1 base and the J segment 6 bases; nucleotides outside the gene matches: 10. This CDR3 is CASSLVAGGSGKTQYF. The DNA for the CDR3 is TGTGCCAGCAGCTTAGTTGCAGGGGGCTCGGGAAAGACCCAGTACTTC.

V and J are TRBV4-2 and TRBJ1-1; TRBD1 matches 7 bases. The CDR3 spans 14 residues. CDR1 and CDR2 from the germline V gene are LGHNA and YNFKEQ. Trimming at V came to 2 bases and at J to 1 base, leaving 1 base not matched to a gene. As DNA, the CDR3 is TGTGCCAGCAGCCAACAGGGGGGGAACACTGAAGCTTTCTTT. Amino acids: CASSQQGGNTEAFF.

This chain uses TRBV3-1 (or the pseudogene TRBV3-2) with TRBJ2-3, with 13 positions matching TRBD2. This CDR3 region has 17 residues. Germline V gene sequence: CDR1 LGHDT, CDR2 YNNKEL (reference sequence). The trim removed 0 bases at V and 3 bases at J, leaving 3 bases unmatched. The CDR3 nucleotides read TGTGCCAGCAGCCAAGATACGGGACTAGCGGGGACAGATACGCAGTATTTT. It is translated as CASSQDTGLAGTDTQYF.

The chain couples TRBV27 to TRBJ2-2; TRBD1 might be the D (6 bases). Germline V gene sequence: CDR1 MNHEY, CDR2 SMNVEV (reference sequence). This CDR3 has 17 residues. Trimming removed 2 bases at V and 6 bases at J, with 19 bases between. As DNA, the CDR3 is TGTGCCAGCAGTTTAGGGATGGACAGTGTGACGGCCGGGGAGCTGTTTTTT. Amino acid sequence: CASSLGMDSVTAGELFF.

This chain uses TRBV4-1 with TRBJ1-2; perhaps TRBD1 as D (5 bases). Germline V gives CDR1 MGHRA, CDR2 YSYEKL. CDR3 length: 15 amino acids. V dropped 1 base and J dropped 0 bases, with 9 bases sitting between them. CDR3 residues: CASSQGEGANYGYTF. The CDR3 region has the DNA TGCGCCAGCAGCCAAGGGGAAGGGGCTAACTATGGCTACACCTTC.

The sample holds one count of this clone. The chain is built from TRBV19 and TRBJ2-1; no definite D call. This CDR3 spans 15 amino acids. The V and J ends lost 4 bases and 5 bases respectively, with 15 bases between them. CDR1 and CDR2 from the germline V gene are LNHDA and SQIVND (reference sequence). CDR3 loop: CASSTTSYSNNEQFF. The CDR3 DNA sequence: TGTGCCAGTAGTACCACCTCATACAGCAACAATGAGCAGTTCTTC.

CDR3 sequence: CASSLVSGRAYNEQFF. The CDR3, as DNA: TGTGCCAGCAGCTTGGTTTCGGGGAGGGCCTACAATGAGCAGTTCTTC. This chain links TRBV5-6 with TRBJ2-1; 7 nucleotides align to TRBD2. After removal of 0 bases from V and 2 bases from J, the junction contained 5 bases not matched to a gene. The CDR3 loop spans 16 amino acids. CDR1 is SGHDT and CDR2 is YYEEEE in the germline V gene.

This clone was detected only once. The V call is TRBV21-1, the J call TRBJ2-1; the table assigns TRBD2, which was not confirmed against the DNA. TRBV21-1 is marked as a pseudogene. The CDR3 length is 15 residues. This chain's CDR3 is CASSNIAGGHNEQFF. The CDR3 DNA is TGTGCCAGCAGCAATATAGCGGGAGGCCACAATGAGCAGTTCTTC.

This clone was recorded a few times. The chain links TRBV27 to TRBJ2-7, with D uncertain. V dropped 3 bases and J dropped 5 bases, with 5 bases sitting between them. The CDR3 totals 11 residues. Germline V gene data show CDR1 as MNHEY and CDR2 as SMNVEV (reference sequence). CDR3 in DNA: TGTGCCAGCAGTTTTTTCGACGAGCAGTACTTC. Amino acid sequence: CASSFFDEQYF.

This chain links TRBV30 with TRBJ2-2; the D is unclear. This CDR3 is built from 15 residues. V was pared by 4 bases and J by 0 bases, with 12 bases between. From germline, CDR1 is GTSNPN and CDR2 SVGIG (reference sequence). The CDR3: CAWTIWATNTGELFF. For the CDR3, the DNA is TGTGCCTGGACCATTTGGGCTACGAACACCGGGGAGCTGTTTTTT.

This chain uses TRBV6-2 or TRBV6-3 with TRBJ2-1; D is unresolved. Germline-derived CDR1 and CDR2 are MNHEY and SVGEGT. V shed 5 bases and J shed 0 bases, with 11 bases lying between them. This CDR3 contains 15 residues. CDR3 sequence (DNA): TGTGCCAGCAGTATGTACAGCCTCTCCTACAATGAGCAGTTCTTC. It specifies CASSMYSLSYNEQFF.

This sequence joins TRBV5-1 and TRBJ2-1; a weak D match, TRBD2 (5 bases). CDR3 length: 16 residues. The germline V gene has CDR1 SGHRS and CDR2 YFSETQ. V was trimmed by 4 bases and J by 0 bases, leaving 14 bases between them. The CDR3 sequence: CASSPRLGSSYNEQFF. CDR3 nucleotide sequence: TGCGCCAGCAGCCCGCGGTTGGGGAGCTCCTACAATGAGCAGTTCTTC.

The V and J genes are TRBV5-6 and TRBJ2-1; D may be TRBD2 (6 bases). Trimming shortened V by 5 bases and J by 0 bases, and 9 bases separated the two germline ends. CDR3 length: 14 residues. Germline assignment: CDR1 SGHDT and CDR2 YYEEEE. In nucleotides, the CDR3 is TGTGCCAGCAGACCCGGGAGCTCCTACAATGAGCAGTTCTTC. As protein: CASRPGSSYNEQFF.

In this sample, this clone turned up once. The chain has TRBV10-3 and TRBJ1-2; D is undetermined. Deletions cut 6 bases from V and 4 bases from J, with 15 bases between. The germline V gene has CDR1 ENHRY and CDR2 SYGVKD. There are 14 residues in the CDR3. CDR3 in amino acids: CAISPNGETYGYTF. CDR3 coding DNA: TGTGCCATCAGCCCAAATGGGGAGACCTATGGCTACACCTTC.